Shown below are 14 T cell receptor beta chains from a single sample sequenced in a study of shared clonotypes between healthy human individuals. Cells designated naive CD8 were CD45RO-negative and were positively selected for CCR7, with terminally differentiated effector memory CD45RA+ cells excluded. The protocol was immunoSEQ multiplex PCR, while the TCRdb copy is restricted to in-frame clones and leaves out a portion. The sample gives roughly 810,000 clones, just over 95% of which show up once; 0.2% to 0.25% is in the top ten. The sequenced sample was naive CD8+ T cells sorted from blood. The receptors originated from a man aged 25-40 years in good health.

The CDR3 loop reads CASSLRGGPGANVLTF. DNA of the CDR3: TGTGCCAGCAGTTTACGCGGGGGGCCTGGGGCCAACGTCCTGACTTTC. The chain employs TRBV28 and TRBJ2-6; 8 bases agree with TRBD2. The V segment lost 2 bases and the J segment 2 bases; nucleotides outside the gene matches: 2. Germline CDR1 is MDHEN and CDR2 is SYDVKM. CDR3 length: 16 amino acids. Full variable domain (missing parts from reference TRBV28 and TRBJ2-6): DVKVTQSSRYLVKRTGEKVFLECVQDMDHENMFWYRQDPGLGLRLIYFSYDVKMKEKGDIPEGYSVSREKKERFSLILESASTNQTSMYLCASSLRGGPGANVLTFGAGSRLTVL.

This clone is a singleton in its sample. The rearrangement uses TRBV6-5 and TRBJ1-5; D possibly corresponds to TRBD1 (5 bases). Trimming took off 7 bases at V and 3 bases at J, with 16 bases between the two ends. The CDR3 is 15 amino acids. CDR1 MNHEY and CDR2 SVGAGI come from the germline V gene. The CDR3 spells CASTGVTVFNQPQHF. CDR3 in DNA: TGTGCCAGCACAGGTGTGACAGTTTTCAATCAGCCCCAGCATTTT.

The J gene is TRBJ2-2, the V gene TRBV4-1, with TRBD2 matching 12 bases. V shed 0 bases, J shed 6 bases, and the junction held 11 bases outside the gene matches. Germline values: CDR1 MGHRA, CDR2 YSYEKL. This CDR3 has 19 amino acids. CDR3 coding DNA: TGCGCCAGCAGCCAAGAGAACTTGGCACTAGCGGGAGGATCCGGGGAGCTGTTTTTT. Translated, it gives CASSQENLALAGGSGELFF.

This chain connects TRBV14 to TRBJ2-7, with 11 bases lining up with TRBD2. The CDR3 spans 17 residues. Germline V gene data show CDR1 as SGHDN and CDR2 as FVKESK. The junction had 8 bases not matched to a gene; V was cut back by 1 base and J by 3 bases. The DNA for the CDR3 is TGTGCCAGCAGCCAAGGACTAGCGGGAAGGCACCACTACGAGCAGTACTTC. Encoded protein: CASSQGLAGRHHYEQYF.

The rearrangement uses TRBV9 and TRBJ1-2; no clear D gene. This CDR3 comprises 11 residues. Germline V gene sequence: CDR1 SGDLS, CDR2 YYNGEE. The V end lost 6 bases, the J end lost 7 bases, and 10 bases lay between the germline ends. DNA of the CDR3: TGTGCCAGCAAGGGCGTCGGTGGCTACACCTTC. Translating gives CASKGVGGYTF.

The V and J genes are TRBV27 and TRBJ1-5; the D gene is possibly TRBD1 (5 bases). CDR1 is MNHEY, CDR2 SMNVEV, per germline (reference sequence). Trimming pared 8 bases from V and 1 base from J, leaving 15 bases between. This CDR3 is 15 amino acids long. The CDR3 DNA reads TGTGCCAGCGGGACGGAGAGCCCAAGCAATCAGCCCCAGCATTTT. It yields the protein CASGTESPSNQPQHF.

The gene calls are TRBV10-3 and TRBJ2-1; 12 nucleotides line up with TRBD2. The J segment lost 5 bases and the V segment lost 10 bases, leaving 6 bases of the junction unmatched. This CDR3 region has 14 residues. CDR1 and CDR2 (germline): ENHRY, SYGVKD. Here the CDR3 reads CATRTSGNDNEQFF. Written as DNA, the CDR3 is TGTGCCACCCGGACTAGCGGGAACGACAATGAGCAGTTCTTC.

The chain is built from TRBV7-9 and TRBJ1-1; the D gene is possibly TRBD1 (5 bases). V was pared by 5 bases and J by 0 bases, with 16 bases between. The CDR3 is made up of 16 amino acids. Germline V gene data show CDR1 as SEHNR and CDR2 as FQNEAQ (reference sequence). CDR3 in DNA: TGTGCCAGCAGCCCCTATACAGGTAACATGAACACTGAAGCTTTCTTT. Residues: CASSPYTGNMNTEAFF.

The chain has TRBV7-3 and TRBJ2-7; D might be TRBD2 (6 bases). The CDR3 is 14 residues long. Germline lookup yields CDR1 SGHTA and CDR2 FQGTGA. Deletions cut 5 bases from V and 1 base from J, with 12 bases between. The CDR3 sequence is CASSVLGTSYEQYF. The CDR3 DNA follows: TGTGCCAGCAGCGTACTCGGGACTTCCTACGAGCAGTACTTC.

The V gene is TRBV29-1, the J gene TRBJ2-3; weak D call: TRBD2 (7 bases). Germline CDR1 reads SQVTM; CDR2 reads ANQGSEA. The V and J ends lost 4 bases and 4 bases respectively, with 18 bases between them. CDR3 length: 15 amino acids. The DNA of the CDR3 is TGCAGCGTTGTTCTGGCGGGAGAGGGGGCAGATACGCAGTATTTT. Its protein product is CSVVLAGEGADTQYF.

The chain has TRBV7-8 and TRBJ2-2; 8 positions match TRBD2. This CDR3 has 17 residues. After removal of 6 bases from V and 4 bases from J, the junction contained 13 bases not matched to a gene. In germline, CDR1 is SGHVS, CDR2 FQNEAQ. The CDR3 sequence: CASRDPHTSGITGELFF. As DNA, the CDR3 is TGTGCCAGCAGGGATCCCCATACTAGCGGCATCACCGGGGAGCTGTTTTTT.

This chain links TRBV10-3 with TRBJ2-1, with D unresolved. Germline V gene data show CDR1 as ENHRY and CDR2 as SYGVKD. The CDR3 sequence is 14 residues long. V lost 3 bases and J lost 6, with 12 bases in between. The CDR3 DNA reads TGTGCCATCAGTGATGAATCCCAGCCCAATGAGCAGTTCTTC. Amino acid sequence: CAISDESQPNEQFF.

A remark on this clone: Other DNA variants within this sample encode the same CDR3. The J gene is TRBJ2-1, the V gene TRBV29-1; the D gene is possibly TRBD2 (6 bases). The CDR3 extends over 13 amino acids. V was cut by 6 bases and J by 3 bases, with 12 bases left in between. The germline V gene has CDR1 SQVTM and CDR2 ANQGSEA. The DNA of the CDR3 is TGCAGCGTGCTCCTAGCGTACTACAATGAGCAGTTCTTC. This translates into CSVLLAYYNEQFF.

The rearrangement uses TRBV4-1 and TRBJ2-3; tentative D call: TRBD2 (6 bases). This CDR3 contains 17 residues. In germline, CDR1 is MGHRA, CDR2 YSYEKL. Deletions cut 0 bases from V and 0 bases from J, with 13 bases between. The CDR3 protein is CASSQETTRASTDTQYF. The CDR3 coding sequence is TGCGCCAGCAGCCAAGAGACGACTAGGGCAAGCACAGATACGCAGTATTTT.